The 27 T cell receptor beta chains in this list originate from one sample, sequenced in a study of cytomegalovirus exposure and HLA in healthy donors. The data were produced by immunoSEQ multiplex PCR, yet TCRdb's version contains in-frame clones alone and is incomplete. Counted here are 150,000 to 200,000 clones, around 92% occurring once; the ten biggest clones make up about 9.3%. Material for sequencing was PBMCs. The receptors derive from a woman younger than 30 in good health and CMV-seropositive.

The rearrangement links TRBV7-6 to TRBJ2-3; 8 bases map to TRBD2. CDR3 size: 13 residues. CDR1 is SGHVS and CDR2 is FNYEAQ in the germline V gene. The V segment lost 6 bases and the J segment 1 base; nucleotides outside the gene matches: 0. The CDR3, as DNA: TGTGCCAGCAGGACTAGCGGCACAGATACGCAGTATTTT. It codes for CASRTSGTDTQYF.

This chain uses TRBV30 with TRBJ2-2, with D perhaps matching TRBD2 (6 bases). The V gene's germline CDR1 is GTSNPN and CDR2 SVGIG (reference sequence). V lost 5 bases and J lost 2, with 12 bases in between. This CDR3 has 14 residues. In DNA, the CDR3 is TGTGCCTGGGACGAGGGACTTAACACCGGGGAGCTGTTTTTT. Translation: CAWDEGLNTGELFF.

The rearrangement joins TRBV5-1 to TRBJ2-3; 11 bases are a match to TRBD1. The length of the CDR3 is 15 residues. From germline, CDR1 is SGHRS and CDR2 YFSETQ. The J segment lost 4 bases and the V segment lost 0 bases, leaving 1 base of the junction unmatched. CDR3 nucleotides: TGCGCCAGCAGCTTGGAGGGACAGGGGGCAGATACGCAGTATTTT. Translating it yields CASSLEGQGADTQYF.

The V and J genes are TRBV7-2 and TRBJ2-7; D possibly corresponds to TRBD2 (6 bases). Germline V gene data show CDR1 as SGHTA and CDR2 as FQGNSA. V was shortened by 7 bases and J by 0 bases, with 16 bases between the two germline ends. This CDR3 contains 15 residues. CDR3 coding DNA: TGTGCCAGCAACCTGGGTGGAGGGGCCTCCTACGAGCAGTACTTC. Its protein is CASNLGGGASYEQYF.

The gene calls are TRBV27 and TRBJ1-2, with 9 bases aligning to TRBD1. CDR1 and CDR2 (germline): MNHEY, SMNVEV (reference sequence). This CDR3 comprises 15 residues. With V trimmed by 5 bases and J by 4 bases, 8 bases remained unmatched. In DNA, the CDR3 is TGTGCCAGCAGTCCCGGGACAGGGAGAGGCTATGGCTACACCTTC. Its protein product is CASSPGTGRGYGYTF.

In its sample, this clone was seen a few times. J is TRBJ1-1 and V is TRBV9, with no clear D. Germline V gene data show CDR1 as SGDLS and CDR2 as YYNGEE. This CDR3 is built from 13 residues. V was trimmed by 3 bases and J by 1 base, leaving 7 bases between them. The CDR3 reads CASSASGNTEAFF. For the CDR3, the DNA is TGTGCCAGCAGCGCCAGTGGGAACACTGAAGCTTTCTTT.

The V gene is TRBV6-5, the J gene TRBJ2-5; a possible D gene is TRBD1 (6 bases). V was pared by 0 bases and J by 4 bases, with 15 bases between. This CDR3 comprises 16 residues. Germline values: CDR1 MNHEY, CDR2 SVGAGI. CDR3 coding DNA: TGTGCCAGCAGTTACTCGGGGCCGGGACAAGGAGAGACCCAGTACTTC. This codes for CASSYSGPGQGETQYF.

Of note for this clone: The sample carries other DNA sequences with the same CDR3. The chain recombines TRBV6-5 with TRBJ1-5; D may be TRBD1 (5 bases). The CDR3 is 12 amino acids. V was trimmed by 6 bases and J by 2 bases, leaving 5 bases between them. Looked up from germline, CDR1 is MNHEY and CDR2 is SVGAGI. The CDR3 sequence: CASRQGNQPQHF. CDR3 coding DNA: TGTGCCAGCAGACAGGGCAATCAGCCCCAGCATTTT.

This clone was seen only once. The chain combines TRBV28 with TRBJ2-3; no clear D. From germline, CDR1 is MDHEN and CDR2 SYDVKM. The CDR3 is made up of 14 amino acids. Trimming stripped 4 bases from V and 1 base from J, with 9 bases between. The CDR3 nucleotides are TGTGCCAGCAGTTGGGCACAGCGCACAGATACGCAGTATTTT. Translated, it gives CASSWAQRTDTQYF.

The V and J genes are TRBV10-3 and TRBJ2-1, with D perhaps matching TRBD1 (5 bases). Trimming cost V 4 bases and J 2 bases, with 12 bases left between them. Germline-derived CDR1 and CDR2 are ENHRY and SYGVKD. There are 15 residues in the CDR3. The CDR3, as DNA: TGTGCCATCAGTGTGACAGCATTGACCTACAATGAGCAGTTCTTC. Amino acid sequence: CAISVTALTYNEQFF.

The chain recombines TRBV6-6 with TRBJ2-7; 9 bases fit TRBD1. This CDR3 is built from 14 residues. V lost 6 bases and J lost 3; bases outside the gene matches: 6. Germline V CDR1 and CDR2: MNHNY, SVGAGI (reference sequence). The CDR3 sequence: CASRTGTGIYEQYF. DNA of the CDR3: TGTGCCAGCAGGACCGGGACAGGGATCTACGAGCAGTACTTC.

The CDR3 sequence is CASSNLASQPKPYNEQFF. CDR3 DNA sequence: TGTGCCAGTAGTAACCTCGCGTCACAGCCAAAGCCCTACAATGAGCAGTTCTTC. The rearrangement uses TRBV19 and TRBJ2-1; D unresolved. V lost 4 bases, J lost 2 bases, and 21 bases lay in between. Germline V gene data show CDR1 as LNHDA and CDR2 as SQIVND (reference sequence). CDR3 size: 18 residues.

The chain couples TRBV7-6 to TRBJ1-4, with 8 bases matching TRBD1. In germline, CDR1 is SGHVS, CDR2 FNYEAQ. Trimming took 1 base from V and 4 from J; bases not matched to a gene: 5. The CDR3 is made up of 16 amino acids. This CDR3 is CASSLVGTGDNEKLFF. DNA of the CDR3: TGTGCCAGCAGCTTAGTTGGGACAGGAGATAATGAAAAACTGTTTTTT.

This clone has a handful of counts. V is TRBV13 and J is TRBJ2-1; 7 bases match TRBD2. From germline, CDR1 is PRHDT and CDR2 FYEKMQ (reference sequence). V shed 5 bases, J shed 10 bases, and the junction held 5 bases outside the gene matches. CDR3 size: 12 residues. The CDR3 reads CASSTQRGEQFF. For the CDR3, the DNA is TGTGCCAGCAGCACCCAGCGGGGAGAGCAGTTCTTC.

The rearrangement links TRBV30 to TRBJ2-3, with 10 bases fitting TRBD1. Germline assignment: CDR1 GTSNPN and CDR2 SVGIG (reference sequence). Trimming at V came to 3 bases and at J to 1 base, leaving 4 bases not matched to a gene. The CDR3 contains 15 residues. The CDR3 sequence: CAWSFGTGGTDTQYF. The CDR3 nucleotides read TGTGCCTGGAGCTTCGGGACAGGGGGCACAGATACGCAGTATTTT.

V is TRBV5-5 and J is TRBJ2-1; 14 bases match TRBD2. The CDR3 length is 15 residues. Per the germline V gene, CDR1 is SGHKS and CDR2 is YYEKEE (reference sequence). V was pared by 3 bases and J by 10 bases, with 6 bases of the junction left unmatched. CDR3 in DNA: TGTGCCAGCAGCTCGGGACTAGCGGGAGTCTGGGAGCAGTTCTTC. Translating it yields CASSSGLAGVWEQFF. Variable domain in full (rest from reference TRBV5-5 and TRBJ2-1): DAGVTQSPTHLIKTRGQQVTLRCSPISGHKSVSWYQQVLGQGPQFIFQYYEKEERGRGNFPDRFSARQFPNYSSELNVNALLLGDSALYLCASSSGLAGVWEQFFGPGTRLTVL.

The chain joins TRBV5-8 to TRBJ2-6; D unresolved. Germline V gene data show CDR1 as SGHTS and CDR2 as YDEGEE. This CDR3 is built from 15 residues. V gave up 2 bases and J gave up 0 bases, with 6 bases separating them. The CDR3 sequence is CASSLPSSGANVLTF. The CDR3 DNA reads TGTGCCAGCAGCTTACCGAGCTCTGGGGCCAACGTCCTGACTTTC.

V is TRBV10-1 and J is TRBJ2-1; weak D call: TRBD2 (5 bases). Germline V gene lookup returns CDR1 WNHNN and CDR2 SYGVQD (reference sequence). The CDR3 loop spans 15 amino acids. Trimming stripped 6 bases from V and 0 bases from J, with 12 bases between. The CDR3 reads CASSSLSGSYNEQFF. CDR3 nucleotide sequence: TGCGCCAGCAGCTCACTAAGCGGCTCCTACAATGAGCAGTTCTTC.

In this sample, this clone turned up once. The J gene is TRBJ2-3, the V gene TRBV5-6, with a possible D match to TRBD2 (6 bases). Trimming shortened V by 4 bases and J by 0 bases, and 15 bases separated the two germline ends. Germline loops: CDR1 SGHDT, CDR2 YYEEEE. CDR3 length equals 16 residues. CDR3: CASSHRRALSTDTQYF. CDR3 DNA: TGTGCCAGCAGCCACAGGAGGGCCCTAAGCACAGATACGCAGTATTTT.

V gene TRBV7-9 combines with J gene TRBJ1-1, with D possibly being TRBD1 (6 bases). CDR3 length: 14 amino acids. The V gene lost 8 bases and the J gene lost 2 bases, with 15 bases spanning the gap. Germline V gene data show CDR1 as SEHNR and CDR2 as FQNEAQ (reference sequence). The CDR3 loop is CASQPWTANTEAFF. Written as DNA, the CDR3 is TGTGCCAGCCAACCTTGGACAGCAAACACTGAAGCTTTCTTT.

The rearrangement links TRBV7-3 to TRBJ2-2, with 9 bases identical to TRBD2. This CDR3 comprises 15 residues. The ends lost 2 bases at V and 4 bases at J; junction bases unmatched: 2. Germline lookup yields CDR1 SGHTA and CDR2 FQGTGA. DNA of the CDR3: TGTGCCAGCAGCTTAGCGGGAGGGCCCACCGGGGAGCTGTTTTTT. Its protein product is CASSLAGGPTGELFF.

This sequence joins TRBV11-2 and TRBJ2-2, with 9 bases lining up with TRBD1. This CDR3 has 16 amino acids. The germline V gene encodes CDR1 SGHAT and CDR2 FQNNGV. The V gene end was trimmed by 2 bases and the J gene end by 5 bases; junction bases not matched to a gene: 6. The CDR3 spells CASSLSTGGWTGELFF. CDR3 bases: TGTGCCAGCAGCTTATCGACAGGGGGATGGACCGGGGAGCTGTTTTTT. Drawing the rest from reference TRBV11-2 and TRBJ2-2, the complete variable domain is EAGVAQSPRYKIIEKRQSVAFWCNPISGHATLYWYQQILGQGPKLLIQFQNNGVVDDSQLPKDRFSAERLKGVDSTLKIQPAKLEDSAVYLCASSLSTGGWTGELFFGEGSRLTVL.

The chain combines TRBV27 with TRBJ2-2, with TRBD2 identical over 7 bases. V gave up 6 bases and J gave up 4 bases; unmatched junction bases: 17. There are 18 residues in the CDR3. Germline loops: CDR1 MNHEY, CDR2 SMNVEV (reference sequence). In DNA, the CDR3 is TGTGCCAGCAGCAGCCGTCTGTATGGGGGAGGGCCCACCGGGGAGCTGTTTTTT. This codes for CASSSRLYGGGPTGELFF.

CDR3 nucleotides: TGTGCCAGCACCACCCCGGGAGGAAACACCATATATTTT. It specifies CASTTPGGNTIYF. This chain links TRBV6-5 with TRBJ1-3; D is uncertain. Germline values: CDR1 MNHEY, CDR2 SVGAGI. This CDR3 spans 13 amino acids. V lost 7 bases and J 4 bases, leaving 11 bases between the germline ends.

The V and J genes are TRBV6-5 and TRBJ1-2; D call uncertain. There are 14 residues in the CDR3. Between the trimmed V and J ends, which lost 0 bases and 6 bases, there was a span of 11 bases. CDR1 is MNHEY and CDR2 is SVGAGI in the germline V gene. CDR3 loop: CASSYSSGRDGYTF. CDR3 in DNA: TGTGCCAGCAGTTACTCAAGTGGGAGAGATGGCTACACCTTC.

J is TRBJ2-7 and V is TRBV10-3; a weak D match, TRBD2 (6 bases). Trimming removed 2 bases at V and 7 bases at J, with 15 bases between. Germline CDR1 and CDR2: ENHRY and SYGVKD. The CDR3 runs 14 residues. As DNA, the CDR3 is TGTGCCATCAGTGAGCTGACTAGATCTTGGGAGCAGTACTTC. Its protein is CAISELTRSWEQYF.

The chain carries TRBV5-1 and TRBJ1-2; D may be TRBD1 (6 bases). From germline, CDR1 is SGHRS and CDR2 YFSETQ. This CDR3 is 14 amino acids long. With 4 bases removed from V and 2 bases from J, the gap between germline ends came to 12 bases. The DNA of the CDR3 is TGCGCCAGCAGCCTACGGACAGTCAACTATGGCTACACCTTC. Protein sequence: CASSLRTVNYGYTF.